A selection of T cell receptor beta chains follows, all from one sample in a study of T-cell reconstitution after alpha-beta-depleted transplantation in children. TCRdb independently ran MiXCR on the PCR reads; one entry per CDR3 protein. The sample gives almost 600,000 distinct CDR3 sequences, 20% to 30% of which show up once; around a third is in the top ten. The material was PBMCs, obtained before TCRalphabeta/CD19-depleted stem cell transplant. Receptors were obtained from a boy less than two years old with Wiskott-Aldrich syndrome, due to receive a stem cell transplant. The CDR3 runs from the conserved cysteine through the conserved F or W. Fields, in order: CDR3 DNA, CDR3 protein, J gene, clone size, V gene, D gene. A D gene is named only where the DNA matches it firmly. Clone size appears in some rows only: once, few, many, or a class for an expanded clone.

TGTGCCAGCTTACCGGACCGGGTCGGAGATACGCAGTATTTT | CASLPDRVGDTQYF | TRBJ2-3 | NA | TRBV19 | NA
TGTGCCACCTGTCCCGGAAGGGGGCGCGACGAGCAGTACTTC | CATCPGRGRDEQYF | TRBJ2-7 | few | TRBV15 | TRBD1
TGTGCCAGCAGCTTAGTCCCGGGAGTCGTCGGCACAGATACGCAGTATTTT | CASSLVPGVVGTDTQYF | TRBJ2-3 | NA | TRBV7-8 | NA
TGCGCCAGCAGCTTACAGGTGATCTACAATGAGCAGTTCTTC | CASSLQVIYNEQFF | TRBJ2-1 | few | TRBV5-1 | NA
TGCGCCAGCAGCTTTGGACAGTCGACAGATACGCAGTATTTT | CASSFGQSTDTQYF | TRBJ2-3 | NA | TRBV5-1 | NA
TGTGCCAGCAGTTCGACGGTTAACTATGGCTACACCTTC | CASSSTVNYGYTF | TRBJ1-2 | NA | TRBV12-3/TRBV12-4 | NA
TGTGCCAGCAGCTCGGTAGCGGGAGGGCCTGGGGCCAACGTCCTGACTTTC | CASSSVAGGPGANVLTF | TRBJ2-6 | few | TRBV27 | TRBD2
TGTGCCAGCAGCTTAGAACGCGGGCAAGAGCAGTTCTTC | CASSLERGQEQFF | TRBJ2-1 | few | TRBV7-2 | NA
TGCGCCAGCAGCTTGGAACGTTGGCAGCAAGAGACCCAGTACTTC | CASSLERWQQETQYF | TRBJ2-5 | few | TRBV5-1 | NA
TGCGCCAGCAGCTTGGGGTCTGGCGGGAGGACCGCAGATACGCAGTATTTT | CASSLGSGGRTADTQYF | TRBJ2-3 | NA | TRBV5-1 | TRBD2
TGTGCCAGTAGTCTGGTAGGGGACACTGAAGCTTTCTTT | CASSLVGDTEAFF | TRBJ1-1 | many | TRBV5-1 | NA
TGCAGCGCTGTTGGCTCTGGGGCCAACGTCCTGACTTTC | CSAVGSGANVLTF | TRBJ2-6 | NA | TRBV29-1 | NA
TGTGCCAGCAGTGATAGAGGACAGGGGAGCGGTCAGCCCCAGCATTTT | CASSDRGQGSGQPQHF | TRBJ1-5 | few | TRBV6-1 | TRBD1
TGCAGTGCTAGGAAATCGCTAGGAGAGACCCAGTACTTC | CSARKSLGETQYF | TRBJ2-5 | few | TRBV20-1 | NA
TGCGCCAGCAGCTTGCTGGACGGGGCCAACGTCCTGACTTTC | CASSLLDGANVLTF | TRBJ2-6 | NA | TRBV5-1 | NA
TGTGCCAGCAGTTTGTATGGCTACACTGAAGCTTTCTTT | CASSLYGYTEAFF | TRBJ1-1 | NA | TRBV28 | NA
TGCAGTGCTAGATCCCCACAGGGGGCGTTGGGCTACACCTTC | CSARSPQGALGYTF | TRBJ1-2 | few | TRBV20-1 | TRBD1
TGCGCCAGCAGCCAAGTTCCGCTGTGGCTAGCGCGCTACAATGAGCAGTTCTTC | CASSQVPLWLARYNEQFF | TRBJ2-1 | few | TRBV4-1 | NA
TGCGCCAGCAGCTTGGCCCAGGGATTAATAACAGATACGCAGTATTTT | CASSLAQGLITDTQYF | TRBJ2-3 | few | TRBV5-1 | NA
TGTGCCAGCAGCATTGGAGGGTCCTACAATGAGCAGTTCTTC | CASSIGGSYNEQFF | TRBJ2-1 | NA | TRBV11-3 | NA
TGCAGTGCTATTGCCCCGGGACAGCTAAACTATGGCTACACCTTC | CSAIAPGQLNYGYTF | TRBJ1-2 | NA | TRBV20-1 | TRBD1
TGTGCCAGCAGCTTAGCGACAGGAACGAAAAACATTCAGTACTTC | CASSLATGTKNIQYF | TRBJ2-4 | few | TRBV7-9 | NA
TGCAGCGTTGAGTCCATCCCGGCCAATGAGCAGTTCTTC | CSVESIPANEQFF | TRBJ2-1 | few | TRBV29-1 | NA
TGTGCCATCGCCGGTGGAGCGGGAAGGGGGGAGACCCAGTACTTC | CAIAGGAGRGETQYF | TRBJ2-5 | few | TRBV10-3 | NA
TGTGCCACCTCATTACTCGACAGGTCCAACACTGAAGCTTTCTTT | CATSLLDRSNTEAFF | TRBJ1-1 | few | TRBV15 | NA
TGCAGTGCTAGAGACAACAGGATCAATGAGCAGTTCTTC | CSARDNRINEQFF | TRBJ2-1 | NA | TRBV20-1 | NA
TGTGCCAGCAGGGAGGCCGGGCGGAACATTCAGTACTTC | CASREAGRNIQYF | TRBJ2-4 | NA | TRBV12-3/TRBV12-4 | NA
TGTGCCACCACCCGCCGACCTTTTTTGGGGACTGAAGCTTTCTTT | CATTRRPFLGTEAFF | TRBJ1-1 | NA | TRBV6-1 | NA
TGTGCCAGCAGTTTATCGGGGGGGGCGAACACTGAAGCTTTCTTT | CASSLSGGANTEAFF | TRBJ1-1 | NA | TRBV28 | NA
TGTGCCACCAGCAGTTCCGGCCGGGACAGGAGCTCCTACGAGCAGTACTTC | CATSSSGRDRSSYEQYF | TRBJ2-7 | few | TRBV15 | TRBD1
TGCAGCGTTGCCAGGGCTCATGGCTACACCTTC | CSVARAHGYTF | TRBJ1-2 | NA | TRBV29-1 | NA
TGTGCCAGCAGTTCGACAGGGGGTATAAATGAAAAACTGTTTTTT | CASSSTGGINEKLFF | TRBJ1-4 | few | TRBV6-5 | TRBD1
TGTGCCAGCAGCGTAGCAGCGGGACAAGAGACCCAGTACTTC | CASSVAAGQETQYF | TRBJ2-5 | NA | TRBV9 | TRBD2